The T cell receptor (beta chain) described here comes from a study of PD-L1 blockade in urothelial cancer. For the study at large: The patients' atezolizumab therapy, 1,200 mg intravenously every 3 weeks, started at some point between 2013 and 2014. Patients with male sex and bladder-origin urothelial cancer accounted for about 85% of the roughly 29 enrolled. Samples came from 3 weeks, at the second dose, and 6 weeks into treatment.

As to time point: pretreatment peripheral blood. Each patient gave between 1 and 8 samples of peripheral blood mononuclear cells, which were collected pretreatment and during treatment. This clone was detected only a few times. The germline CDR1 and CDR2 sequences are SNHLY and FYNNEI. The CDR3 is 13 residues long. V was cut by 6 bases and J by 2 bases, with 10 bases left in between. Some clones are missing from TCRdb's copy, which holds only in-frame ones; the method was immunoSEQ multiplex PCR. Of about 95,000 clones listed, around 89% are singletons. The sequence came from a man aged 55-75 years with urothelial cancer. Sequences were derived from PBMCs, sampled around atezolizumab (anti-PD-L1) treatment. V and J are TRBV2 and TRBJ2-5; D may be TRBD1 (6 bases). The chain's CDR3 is CASRRTEQETQYF. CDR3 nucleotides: TGTGCCAGCAGACGGACAGAGCAAGAGACCCAGTACTTC.